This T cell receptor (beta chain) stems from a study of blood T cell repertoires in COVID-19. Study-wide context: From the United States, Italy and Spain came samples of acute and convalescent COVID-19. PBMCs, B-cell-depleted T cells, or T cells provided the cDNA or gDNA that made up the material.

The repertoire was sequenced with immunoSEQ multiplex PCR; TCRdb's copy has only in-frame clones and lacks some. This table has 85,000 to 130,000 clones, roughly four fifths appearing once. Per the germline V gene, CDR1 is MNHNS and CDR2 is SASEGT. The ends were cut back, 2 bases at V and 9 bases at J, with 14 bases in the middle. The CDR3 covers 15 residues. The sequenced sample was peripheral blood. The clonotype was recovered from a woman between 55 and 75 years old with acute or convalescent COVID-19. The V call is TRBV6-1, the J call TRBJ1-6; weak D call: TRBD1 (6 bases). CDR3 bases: TGTGCCAGCAGTGAACCGGGGGGCTTCGGTTCACCCCTCCACTTT. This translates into CASSEPGGFGSPLHF.